The 20 T cell receptor beta chains given below trace back to one sample, sequenced in a study of blood T cell repertoires in COVID-19. TCRdb keeps only in-frame clones here, not all; method: immunoSEQ multiplex PCR. The table records approximately 90,000 clones, around 72% of them present only once. Sequenced material: peripheral blood. The receptors here all came from an elderly woman with acute or convalescent COVID-19.

This rearrangement joins TRBV7-2 to TRBJ1-2; no definite D call. With 2 bases removed from V and 6 bases from J, the gap between germline ends came to 16 bases. Germline V gene sequence: CDR1 SGHTA, CDR2 FQGNSA. The CDR3 spans 15 residues. CDR3 DNA sequence: TGTGCCAGCAGCTTAACGAGGGAAAACAGCCATGGCTACACCTTC. Its translation: CASSLTRENSHGYTF.

This chain connects TRBV28 to TRBJ2-7; 9 bases are shared with TRBD1. The CDR3 consists of 15 residues. CDR1 is MDHEN, CDR2 SYDVKM, per germline. Germline trimming cut 4 bases from V and 4 bases from J; bases unmatched to any gene: 8. In nucleotides, the CDR3 is TGTGCCAGCAGTTCCCGCAGGGACAGGGAATACGAGCAGTACTTC. This encodes CASSSRRDREYEQYF. Filled out from reference TRBV28 and TRBJ2-7, the complete variable domain reads DVKVTQSSRYLVKRTGEKVFLECVQDMDHENMFWYRQDPGLGLRLIYFSYDVKMKEKGDIPEGYSVSREKKERFSLILESASTNQTSMYLCASSSRRDREYEQYFGPGTRLTVT.

This chain uses TRBV6-1 with TRBJ2-1, with a weak D call TRBD2 (6 bases). This CDR3 spans 15 amino acids. Deletions cut 2 bases from V and 4 bases from J, with 12 bases between. Germline assignment: CDR1 MNHNS and CDR2 SASEGT. The CDR3 sequence: CASSERASVYNEQFF. The DNA of the CDR3 is TGTGCCAGCAGTGAAAGGGCTAGCGTATACAATGAGCAGTTCTTC.

The CDR3 nucleotides read TGTGCCAGCAGCTTAATGATCCAGGGGTCTGGAAACACCATATATTTT. Translation gives CASSLMIQGSGNTIYF. The chain carries TRBV11-2 and TRBJ1-3; D perhaps matches TRBD1 (6 bases). The CDR3 is 16 residues long. The germline V and J ends were trimmed by 2 bases and 1 base, with 12 bases remaining between them. Germline V gives CDR1 SGHAT, CDR2 FQNNGV.

This clone occurred many times. The rearrangement uses TRBV9 and TRBJ1-2; tentatively, D is TRBD1 (6 bases). The V and J ends lost 4 bases and 1 base respectively, with 17 bases between them. The CDR3 consists of 16 residues. Germline CDR1 and CDR2: SGDLS and YYNGEE. CDR3 coding DNA: TGTGCCAGCAGCCCAGACGGATCAGGGGATAACTATGGCTACACCTTC. It specifies CASSPDGSGDNYGYTF.

The chain has TRBV30 and TRBJ1-2; 10 positions agree with TRBD1. Looked up from germline, CDR1 is GTSNPN and CDR2 is SVGIG (reference sequence). J lost 4 bases, V lost 3 bases, and 2 bases had no gene match. The CDR3 sequence is 13 residues long. The DNA for the CDR3 is TGTGCCTGGAGGGGACAGGGGACCTATGGCTACACCTTC. It specifies CAWRGQGTYGYTF.

This clone has more than one count but fewer than ten. The chain combines TRBV7-9 with TRBJ1-6, with 9 bases identical to TRBD1. Germline trimming cut 4 bases from V and 6 bases from J; bases unmatched to any gene: 7. The CDR3 totals 16 residues. Germline CDR1 and CDR2: SEHNR and FQNEAQ (reference sequence). CDR3 sequence (DNA): TGTGCCAGCAGCTACTACAGGGGGCTAGGTAATTCACCCCTCCACTTT. It yields the protein CASSYYRGLGNSPLHF.

This chain links TRBV3-1 (or the pseudogene TRBV3-2) with TRBJ1-2; 9 positions match TRBD1. J gave up 4 bases and V 4 bases, and 7 bases lay outside the gene matches. The CDR3 contains 15 residues. The germline gives CDR1 LGHDT, CDR2 YNNKEL (reference sequence). CDR3 protein: CASSPPTGGLYGYTF. The CDR3 nucleotides read TGTGCCAGCAGCCCTCCGACAGGGGGTCTCTATGGCTACACCTTC.

On this clone: Other nucleotide sequences in the sample specify the same CDR3. This chain uses TRBV19 with TRBJ1-3, with TRBD1 as a possible D gene (6 bases). The CDR3 is 14 residues long. V gave up 6 bases and J gave up 0 bases, with 9 bases separating them. Germline loops: CDR1 LNHDA, CDR2 SQIVND (reference sequence). Here the CDR3 DNA reads TGTGCCAGTAGGGACAGAGCCTCTGGAAACACCATATATTTT. Translation gives CASRDRASGNTIYF.

The DNA for the CDR3 is TGTGCCAGCAGCTCTTACCCCAGGGGGCGCATCAACGAGCAGTACTTC. It translates to CASSSYPRGRINEQYF. The rearrangement links TRBV5-5 to TRBJ2-7, with 8 bases that match TRBD1. The CDR3 loop spans 16 amino acids. The germline V gene encodes CDR1 SGHKS and CDR2 YYEKEE (reference sequence). Unmatched junction bases numbered 13, after V lost 3 bases and J lost 5 bases.

The genes are TRBV19 and TRBJ2-3; D gene unclear. The CDR3 is 13 residues long. Trimming cost V 1 base and J 7 bases, with 9 bases left between them. Germline V gene data show CDR1 as LNHDA and CDR2 as SQIVND (reference sequence). The CDR3 is CASSIARANTQYF. The CDR3 nucleotides are TGTGCCAGTAGTATAGCTCGCGCGAATACGCAGTATTTT.

The V and J genes are TRBV10-3 and TRBJ1-4; TRBD1 matches 10 bases. The CDR3 extends over 13 amino acids. Looked up from germline, CDR1 is ENHRY and CDR2 is SYGVKD. J lost 7 bases, V lost 7 bases, and 3 bases had no gene match. The CDR3, as DNA: TGTGCCATCACCCGGGACAGGGGTGAAAAACTGTTTTTT. This sequence encodes CAITRDRGEKLFF.

V gene TRBV5-1 combines with J gene TRBJ1-4; D is perhaps TRBD1 (6 bases). The CDR3 has 16 residues. V lost 5 bases and J lost 1, with 15 bases in between. CDR1 and CDR2 from the germline V gene are SGHRS and YFSETQ. This CDR3 reads CASRLGAGETNEKLFF. DNA for the CDR3: TGCGCCAGCAGACTGGGGGCAGGGGAAACTAATGAAAAACTGTTTTTT.

This clone was counted only a few times. The chain carries TRBV7-8 and TRBJ2-5; 9 bases align to TRBD1. CDR3 length: 17 amino acids. Germline CDR1 reads SGHVS; CDR2 reads FQNEAQ. V was clipped by 7 bases and J by 2 bases; unmatched bases: 14. CDR3 sequence (DNA): TGTGCCAGCACCATGGGATGGACAGGGGACTTTCAAGAGACCCAGTACTTC. This encodes CASTMGWTGDFQETQYF. Complete variable domain (other parts from reference TRBV7-8 and TRBJ2-5): GAGVSQSPRYKVAKRGQDVALRCDPISGHVSLFWYQQALGQGPEFLTYFQNEAQLDKSGLPSDRFFAERPEGSVSTLKIQRTQQEDSAVYLCASTMGWTGDFQETQYFGPGTRLLVL.

This clone was seen a few times. The chain recombines TRBV12-3 or TRBV12-4 with TRBJ1-1; no firm D call. The CDR3 runs to 13 residues. The ends were cut back, 3 bases at V and 2 bases at J, with 7 bases in the middle. CDR3 DNA sequence: TGTGCCAGCAGTTTCGGGATAAACACTGAAGCTTTCTTT. The encoded protein is CASSFGINTEAFF.

This clone was seen only once. This sequence joins TRBV6-6 and TRBJ1-5; unclear D gene. CDR1 and CDR2 (germline): MNHNY, SVGAGI (reference sequence). This CDR3 region has 14 residues. The V and J ends lost 7 bases and 1 base respectively, with 11 bases between them. In DNA form, the CDR3 reads TGTGCCAGCACCCGCTTGGGCAGCAATCAGCCCCAGCATTTT. It yields the protein CASTRLGSNQPQHF.

In this sample, this clone turned up once. V gene TRBV4-3 combines with J gene TRBJ1-4, with TRBD1 matching over 10 bases. V lost 3 bases to trimming and J lost 8 bases; unmatched junction nucleotides: 9. This CDR3 has 16 residues. CDR1 and CDR2 from the germline V gene are LGHNA and YSLEER. The CDR3 nucleotides read TGCGCCAGCAGCCACTTCTATGGACAGGGGGGGGAAAAACTGTTTTTT. Translating it yields CASSHFYGQGGEKLFF.

The rearrangement links TRBV6-5 to TRBJ1-4; 7 nucleotides agree with TRBD1. V gave up 6 bases and J gave up 5 bases; unmatched junction bases: 9. This CDR3 region has 15 residues. In germline, CDR1 is MNHEY, CDR2 SVGAGI. DNA of the CDR3: TGTGCCAGCAGCCCCCGCGACAGGGCCAATGAAAAACTGTTTTTT. Amino acid sequence: CASSPRDRANEKLFF.

This clone was observed a few times. J is TRBJ1-2 and V is TRBV30, with unresolved D. The CDR3 runs 15 residues. Germline-derived CDR1 and CDR2 are GTSNPN and SVGIG (reference sequence). The ends were cut back, 4 bases at V and 4 bases at J, with 19 bases in the middle. For the CDR3, the DNA is TGTGCCTGGACCCACCGGCGGGGTTTTCCCTATGGCTACACCTTC. This codes for CAWTHRRGFPYGYTF. The full variable domain, completed using reference TRBV30 and TRBJ1-2, is SQTIHQWPATLVQPVGSPLSLECTVEGTSNPNLYWYRQAAGRGLQLLFYSVGIGQISSEVPQNLSASRPQDRQFILSSKKLLLSDSGFYLCAWTHRRGFPYGYTFGSGTRLTVV.

The chain is built from TRBV30 and TRBJ2-4, with D uncertain. The V end was cut by 0 bases, the J end by 1 base, with 7 bases between. Germline values: CDR1 GTSNPN, CDR2 SVGIG (reference sequence). This CDR3 has 14 residues. The CDR3 protein is CAWSVSPAKNIQYF. In DNA form, the CDR3 reads TGTGCCTGGAGTGTAAGCCCTGCCAAAAACATTCAGTACTTC.